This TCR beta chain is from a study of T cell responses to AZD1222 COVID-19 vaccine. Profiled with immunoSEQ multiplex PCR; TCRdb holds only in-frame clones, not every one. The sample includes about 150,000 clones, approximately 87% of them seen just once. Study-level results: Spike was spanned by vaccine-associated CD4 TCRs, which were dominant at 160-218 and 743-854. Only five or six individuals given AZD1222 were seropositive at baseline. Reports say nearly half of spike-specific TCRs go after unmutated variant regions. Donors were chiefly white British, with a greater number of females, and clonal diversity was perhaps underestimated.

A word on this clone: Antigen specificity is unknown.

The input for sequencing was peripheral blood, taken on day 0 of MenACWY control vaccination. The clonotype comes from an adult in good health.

The DNA of the CDR3 is TGTGCCAGCAGCTTAGGACGGACTGGTGGGGGCTACACCTTC. Translation gives CASSLGRTGGGYTF. The J gene is TRBJ1-2, the V gene TRBV7-2; D ambiguous. Trimming stripped 1 base from V and 8 bases from J, with 14 bases between. Germline lookup yields CDR1 SGHTA and CDR2 FQGNSA. This CDR3 is 14 amino acids long.